The 21 T cell receptor beta chains reported below all come from one sample, sequenced in a study of Graves' ophthalmopathy and Graves' hyperthyroidism. The authors amplified TCR beta CDR3 regions from RNA transcripts. Amplification began with first-round RT-PCR using HTBI primers, then second-round multiplex PCR was performed. TCRdb re-called the multiplex PCR reads with MiXCR, one entry per CDR3 protein. The sample carries 600,000 to 700,000 distinct CDR3 sequences, 35% to 50% recorded once. The sequenced material came from peripheral blood. These receptors were obtained from an adult man with Graves' ophthalmopathy.

Concerning this clonotype itself: At one end, the junction sequence differs from germline, possibly due to a read error. This sequence joins TRBV10-3 and TRBJ2-7; TRBD1 might be the D (6 bases). This CDR3 is 13 amino acids long. Germline CDR1 is ENHRY and CDR2 is SYGVKD. The CDR3 DNA sequence: TGTGCCAGCAGTACCACACAGGGCTACGAGCAGTACTTC. This encodes CASSTTQGYEQYF.

In regard to this clonotype: A read error is possible here, since a much larger clone lies one base away. The chain joins TRBV7-6 to TRBJ2-7; TRBD1 is a possible D gene (5 bases). The CDR3 has 13 amino acids. Germline V lookup: CDR1 SGHVS, CDR2 FNYEAQ. V shed 5 bases and J shed 9 bases, with 17 bases lying between them. The CDR3 DNA is TGTGCCAGCAGCCAAGTGACAGATGCCGTGCAGTACTTC. This translates into CASSQVTDAVQYF.

This clonotype showed up just once. A much larger clone sits a single nucleotide away, making a read error possible. The chain links TRBV2 to TRBJ2-7, with TRBD1 matching 8 bases. This CDR3 comprises 17 residues. Trimming at V came to 3 bases and at J to 7 bases, leaving 17 bases not matched to a gene. Germline lookup yields CDR1 SNHLY and CDR2 FYNNEI. CDR3 amino acids: CASSDVSSGGFLWEQYF. In nucleotides, the CDR3 is TGTGCCAGCAGTGATGTGAGTTCAGGGGGCTTCCTTTGGGAGCAGTACTTC.

The chain joins TRBV19 to TRBJ2-7, with 11 bases fitting TRBD1. The CDR3 consists of 14 residues. The V gene end was trimmed by 7 bases and the J gene end by 4 bases; junction bases not matched to a gene: 6. Germline V gene sequence: CDR1 LNHDA, CDR2 SQIVND (reference sequence). CDR3 sequence (DNA): TGTGCCAGTACCTCGGGACAGGGGGATTACGAGCAGTACTTC. Its protein product is CASTSGQGDYEQYF.

The genes are TRBV10-3 and TRBJ2-7; D not certain. The V gene's germline CDR1 is ENHRY and CDR2 SYGVKD. The V end lost 4 bases, the J end lost 7 bases, and 11 bases lay between the germline ends. This CDR3 is built from 12 residues. The CDR3 loop reads CAISVSTDEQYF. The CDR3, as DNA: TGTGCCATCAGTGTCTCGACGGATGAGCAGTACTTC.

This clonotype was seen at least ten times. The rearrangement links TRBV4-1 to TRBJ2-5; 9 positions agree with TRBD2. The CDR3 sequence is 14 residues long. Germline values: CDR1 MGHRA, CDR2 YSYEKL. V shed 1 base, J shed 5 bases, and the junction held 2 bases outside the gene matches. The CDR3 reads CASSQVAGGETQYF. Here the CDR3 DNA reads TGCGCCAGCAGCCAAGTGGCGGGGGGGGAGACCCAGTACTTC.

The chain links TRBV19 to TRBJ1-2, with D possibly TRBD1 on 5 matching bases. This CDR3 has 16 amino acids. Trimming cost V 2 bases and J 0 bases, with 13 bases left between them. CDR1 is LNHDA and CDR2 is SQIVND in the germline V gene (reference sequence). The CDR3 loop is CASSISAQGANYGYTF. The CDR3 region has the DNA TGTGCCAGTAGTATATCGGCCCAGGGCGCTAACTATGGCTACACCTTC.

At least ten counts were recorded for this clonotype. The genes are TRBV7-9 and TRBJ1-2; 9 bases are a match to TRBD1. Germline V gene sequence: CDR1 SEHNR, CDR2 FQNEAQ (reference sequence). The junction had 11 bases not matched to a gene; V was cut back by 4 bases and J by 2 bases. This CDR3 is 17 amino acids long. The CDR3 nucleotides are TGTGCCAGCAGCTCTGTGGACAGGGGCGATTTGAACTATGGCTACACCTTC. It codes for CASSSVDRGDLNYGYTF.

CDR3 DNA sequence: TGTGCCAGCAGCTTATCGGCGAGCTTTGAGGGAGGCTACACCTTC. Protein: CASSLSASFEGGYTF. This chain joins TRBV7-9 and TRBJ1-2, with D unclear. Trimming pared 2 bases from V and 8 bases from J, leaving 18 bases between. From germline, CDR1 is SEHNR and CDR2 FQNEAQ (reference sequence). The CDR3 is 15 residues long.

There are many counts of this clonotype. The genes are TRBV10-3 and TRBJ2-5; 8 bases agree with TRBD2. The germline V gene encodes CDR1 ENHRY and CDR2 SYGVKD. V shed 0 bases, J shed 2 bases, and the junction held 11 bases outside the gene matches. This CDR3 spans 18 amino acids. The CDR3 DNA follows: TGTGCCATCAGTGAGTCCTTCAGCGGGGGACTGTCACAAGAGACCCAGTACTTC. It codes for CAISESFSGGLSQETQYF.

In its sample, this clonotype was seen many times. The CDR3 nucleotides are TGTGCCACCAGTGGAGGACCGCTCTATGGCTACACCTTC. Amino acids: CATSGGPLYGYTF. The chain has TRBV24-1 and TRBJ1-2; D not resolved. CDR1 is KGHDR, CDR2 SFDVKD, per germline. V was trimmed by 5 bases and J by 4 bases, leaving 10 bases between them. The CDR3 runs to 13 residues.

This clonotype was seen only a few times. The chain recombines TRBV10-3 with TRBJ2-5, with 7 bases identical to TRBD1. This CDR3 is built from 15 residues. Germline V gives CDR1 ENHRY, CDR2 SYGVKD. V shed 0 bases, J shed 3 bases, and the junction held 4 bases outside the gene matches. CDR3 nucleotide sequence: TGTGCCATCAGTGAGTCGAGAGGGGGCAAAGAGACCCAGTACTTC. Its translation is CAISESRGGKETQYF.

This chain uses TRBV7-9 with TRBJ1-2; D is undetermined. CDR1 and CDR2 (germline): SEHNR, FQNEAQ (reference sequence). V was cut by 4 bases and J by 8 bases, with 14 bases left in between. The CDR3 has 13 residues. The CDR3 loop reads CASSSRLAGGYTF. The CDR3 coding sequence is TGTGCCAGCAGCTCTCGACTAGCGGGGGGCTACACCTTC.

Concerning this clonotype itself: A read error may produce the germline difference seen at one junction end. This chain links TRBV7-9 with TRBJ1-2; 7 bases line up with TRBD1. The CDR3 runs to 16 residues. The germline gives CDR1 SEHNR, CDR2 FQNEAQ (reference sequence). The CDR3 DNA reads TGCGCCAGCAGCCAAAATATTCAGACAGGGATACGTGGCTACACCTTC. Translation: CASSQNIQTGIRGYTF.

The genes are TRBV19 and TRBJ2-7; 7 bases align to TRBD1. Germline assignment: CDR1 LNHDA and CDR2 SQIVND (reference sequence). The CDR3 is made up of 16 amino acids. Trimming at V came to 6 bases and at J to 1 base, leaving 12 bases not matched to a gene. In nucleotides, the CDR3 is TGTGCCAGTAGCCCCCGTGGACAGGAGCTGTCCTACGAGCAGTACTTC. This encodes CASSPRGQELSYEQYF.

This clonotype was found a few times. The J gene is TRBJ2-1, the V gene TRBV10-3; TRBD1 aligns across 10 bases. CDR1 is ENHRY and CDR2 is SYGVKD in the germline V gene. The V gene end was trimmed by 4 bases and the J gene end by 4 bases; junction bases not matched to a gene: 19. This CDR3 comprises 20 residues. The CDR3 region has the DNA TGTGCCATCAGTGGGACAGGGGGTCCGCGGGATCTATATCAGTACAATGAGCAGTTCTTC. Encoded protein: CAISGTGGPRDLYQYNEQFF.

Points on this clonotype: The CDR3 does not close with the conserved phenylalanine or tryptophan, likely indicating a read error. The genes are TRBV18 and TRBJ2-5; D not certain. Germline V gene sequence: CDR1 KGHSH, CDR2 LQKENI. The CDR3 has 16 amino acids. Trimming took off 0 bases at V and 2 bases at J, with 13 bases between the two ends. The CDR3 DNA is TGTGCCAGCTCACCACCGGGTGGATCAGATCAAGAGACCCAGTACCTC. This translates into CASSPPGGSDQETQYL.

This clonotype was seen a few times. The chain joins TRBV25-1 to TRBJ1-4; 10 nucleotides line up with TRBD1. The CDR3 is 15 amino acids. CDR1 and CDR2 from the germline V gene are MGHDK and SYGVNS. The ends lost 5 bases at V and 8 bases at J; junction bases unmatched: 8. For the CDR3, the DNA is TGTGCCAGCAGTTCCCCCGGGACAGGGGTCGAAAAACTGTTTTTT. Its protein is CASSSPGTGVEKLFF.

This clonotype was seen ten or more times. The genes are TRBV24-1 and TRBJ1-1; D might be TRBD1 (6 bases). V lost 12 bases and J 2 bases, leaving 21 bases between the germline ends. Germline CDR1 KGHDR, CDR2 SFDVKD. This CDR3 has 15 amino acids. CDR3 loop: CASLPVGGSNTEAFF. The CDR3 DNA reads TGTGCCTCGCTCCCGGTCGGGGGCAGTAACACTGAAGCTTTCTTT.

This clonotype has a count of ten or more. The chain employs TRBV25-1 and TRBJ2-5; D call uncertain. V gave up 3 bases and J gave up 5 bases, with 13 bases separating them. The CDR3 length is 14 residues. CDR1 is MGHDK, CDR2 SYGVNS, per germline. The CDR3 protein is CASSDPLGRETQYF. The CDR3 nucleotides read TGTGCCAGCAGTGACCCACTGGGCCGGGAGACCCAGTACTTC.

J is TRBJ2-5 and V is TRBV20-1; 7 bases map to TRBD2. After removal of 3 bases from V and 7 bases from J, the junction contained 5 bases not matched to a gene. CDR3 length: 12 residues. Germline V gene data show CDR1 as DFQATT and CDR2 as SNEGSKA (reference sequence). The CDR3 DNA reads TGCAGTGCTAGGTCGAGGGAGGGGACCCAGTACTTC. It translates to CSARSREGTQYF.